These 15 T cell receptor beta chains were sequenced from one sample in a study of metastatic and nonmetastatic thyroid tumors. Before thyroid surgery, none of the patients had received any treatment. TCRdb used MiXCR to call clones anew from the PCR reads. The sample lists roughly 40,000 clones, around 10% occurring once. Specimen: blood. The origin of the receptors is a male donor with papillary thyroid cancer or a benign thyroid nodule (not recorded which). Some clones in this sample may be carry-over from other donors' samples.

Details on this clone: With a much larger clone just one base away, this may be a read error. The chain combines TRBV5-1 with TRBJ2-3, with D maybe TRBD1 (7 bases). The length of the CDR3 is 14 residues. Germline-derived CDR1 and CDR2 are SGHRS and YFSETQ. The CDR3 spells CASSLGDREDTRYF. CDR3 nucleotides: TGCGCCAGCAGCTTGGGCGACAGGGAGGATACGCGGTATTTT. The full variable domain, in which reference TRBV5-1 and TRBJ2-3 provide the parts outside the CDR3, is KAGVTQTPRYLIKTRGQQVTLSCSPISGHRSVSWYQQTPGQGLQFLFEYFSETQRNKGNFPGRFSGRQFSNSRSEMNVSTLELGDSALYLCASSLGDREDTRYFGPGTRLTVL.

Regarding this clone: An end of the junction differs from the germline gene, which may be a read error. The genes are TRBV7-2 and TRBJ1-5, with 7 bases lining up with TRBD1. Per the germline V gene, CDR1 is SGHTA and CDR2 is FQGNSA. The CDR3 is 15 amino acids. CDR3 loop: CASSLGGGAEQPQHF. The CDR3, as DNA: TGTGCCAGCAGCTTAGGAGGGGGCGCGGAGCAGCCCCAGCATTTC.

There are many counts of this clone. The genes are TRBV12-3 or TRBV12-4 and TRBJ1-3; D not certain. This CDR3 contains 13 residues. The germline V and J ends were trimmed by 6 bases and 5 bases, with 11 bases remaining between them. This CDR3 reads CASRPVARNTIYF. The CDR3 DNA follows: TGTGCCAGCAGGCCGGTAGCCAGAAACACCATATATTTT.

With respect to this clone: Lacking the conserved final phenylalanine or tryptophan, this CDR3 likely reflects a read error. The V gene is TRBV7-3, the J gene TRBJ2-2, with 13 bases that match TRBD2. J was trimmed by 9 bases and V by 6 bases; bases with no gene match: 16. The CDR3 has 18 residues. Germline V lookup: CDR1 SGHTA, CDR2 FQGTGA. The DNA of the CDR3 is TGTGCCAGCAGACCTTACACCCCCGGGACTAGCGGGAACTGGGAGCTGTTTCTT. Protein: CASRPYTPGTSGNWELFL.

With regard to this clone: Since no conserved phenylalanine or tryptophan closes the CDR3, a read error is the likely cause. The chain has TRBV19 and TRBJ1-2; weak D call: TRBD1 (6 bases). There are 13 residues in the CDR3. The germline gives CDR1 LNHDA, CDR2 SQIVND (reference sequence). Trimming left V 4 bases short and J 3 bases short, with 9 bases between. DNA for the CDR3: TGTGCCAGTAGTAACGCAGGGGACTATGGCTACACCAAC. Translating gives CASSNAGDYGYTN.

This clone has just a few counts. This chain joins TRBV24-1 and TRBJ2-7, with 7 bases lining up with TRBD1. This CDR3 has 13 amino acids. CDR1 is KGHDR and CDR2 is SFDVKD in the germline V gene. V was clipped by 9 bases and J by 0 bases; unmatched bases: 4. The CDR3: CATGGQFSYEQYF. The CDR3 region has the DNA TGTGCCACCGGGGGACAGTTCTCCTACGAGCAGTACTTC.

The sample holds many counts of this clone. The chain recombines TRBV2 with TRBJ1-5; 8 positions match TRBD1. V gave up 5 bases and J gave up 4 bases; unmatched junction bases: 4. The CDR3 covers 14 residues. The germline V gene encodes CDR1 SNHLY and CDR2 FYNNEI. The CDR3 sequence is CASSPGQGNQPQHF. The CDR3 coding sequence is TGTGCCAGCAGTCCTGGACAGGGAAATCAGCCCCAGCATTTT.

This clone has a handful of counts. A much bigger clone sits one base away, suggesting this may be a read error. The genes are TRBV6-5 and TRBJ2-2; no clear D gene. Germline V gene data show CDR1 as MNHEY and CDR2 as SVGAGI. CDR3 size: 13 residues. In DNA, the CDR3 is TGTGCCAGCATTTACGCAAACACCGGGGAGCTGTTTTTT. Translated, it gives CASIYANTGELFF.

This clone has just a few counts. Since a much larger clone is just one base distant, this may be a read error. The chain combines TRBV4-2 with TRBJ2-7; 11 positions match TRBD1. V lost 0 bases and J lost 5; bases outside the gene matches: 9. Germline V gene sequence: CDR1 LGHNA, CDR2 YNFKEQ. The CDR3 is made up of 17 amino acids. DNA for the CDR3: TGTGCCAGCAGCCAAGAAAGGACAGGGGGCTCCAGGGACGAGCAGTACTTC. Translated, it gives CASSQERTGGSRDEQYF.

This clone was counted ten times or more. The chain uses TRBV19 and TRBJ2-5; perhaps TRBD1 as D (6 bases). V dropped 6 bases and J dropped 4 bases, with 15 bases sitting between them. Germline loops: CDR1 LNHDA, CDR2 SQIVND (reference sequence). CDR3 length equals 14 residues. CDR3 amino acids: CASSSTGTTETQYF. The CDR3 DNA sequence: TGTGCCAGTAGCAGTACAGGGACAACAGAGACCCAGTACTTC.

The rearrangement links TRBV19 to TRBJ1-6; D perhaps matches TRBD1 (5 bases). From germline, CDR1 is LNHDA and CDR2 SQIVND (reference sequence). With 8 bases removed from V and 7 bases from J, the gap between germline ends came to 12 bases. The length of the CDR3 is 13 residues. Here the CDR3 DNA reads TGTGCCAGTCACCGGGACGTAAATTCACCCCTCCACTTT. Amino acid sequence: CASHRDVNSPLHF.

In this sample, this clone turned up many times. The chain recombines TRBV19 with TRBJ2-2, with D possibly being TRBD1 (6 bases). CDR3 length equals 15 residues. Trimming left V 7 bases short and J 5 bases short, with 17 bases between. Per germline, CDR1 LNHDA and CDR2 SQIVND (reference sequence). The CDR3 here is CASNTGFALTGELFF. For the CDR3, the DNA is TGTGCCAGTAACACAGGGTTCGCCCTAACCGGGGAGCTGTTTTTT.

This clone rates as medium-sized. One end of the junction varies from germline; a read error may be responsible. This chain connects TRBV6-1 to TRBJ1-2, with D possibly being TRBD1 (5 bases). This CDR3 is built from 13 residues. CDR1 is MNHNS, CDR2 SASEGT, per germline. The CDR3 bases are TGTGCCAGCAGTGATGAAGTAAGGGGACCGCAACGCTTC. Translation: CASSDEVRGPQRF.

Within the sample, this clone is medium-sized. The CDR3 DNA sequence: TGTGCCAGCAGGCCGGGACACTCCTACGAGCAGTACTTC. As protein: CASRPGHSYEQYF. The chain couples TRBV28 to TRBJ2-7; D is possibly TRBD1 (6 bases). CDR3 length: 13 amino acids. The germline V and J ends were trimmed by 6 bases and 0 bases, with 9 bases remaining between them. CDR1 is MDHEN, CDR2 SYDVKM, per germline.

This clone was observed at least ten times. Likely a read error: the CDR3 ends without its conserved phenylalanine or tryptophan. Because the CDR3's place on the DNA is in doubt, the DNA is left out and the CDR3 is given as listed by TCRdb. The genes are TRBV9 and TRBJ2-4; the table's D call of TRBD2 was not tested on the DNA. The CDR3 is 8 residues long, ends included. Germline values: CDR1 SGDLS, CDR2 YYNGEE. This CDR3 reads CASSPWTS.